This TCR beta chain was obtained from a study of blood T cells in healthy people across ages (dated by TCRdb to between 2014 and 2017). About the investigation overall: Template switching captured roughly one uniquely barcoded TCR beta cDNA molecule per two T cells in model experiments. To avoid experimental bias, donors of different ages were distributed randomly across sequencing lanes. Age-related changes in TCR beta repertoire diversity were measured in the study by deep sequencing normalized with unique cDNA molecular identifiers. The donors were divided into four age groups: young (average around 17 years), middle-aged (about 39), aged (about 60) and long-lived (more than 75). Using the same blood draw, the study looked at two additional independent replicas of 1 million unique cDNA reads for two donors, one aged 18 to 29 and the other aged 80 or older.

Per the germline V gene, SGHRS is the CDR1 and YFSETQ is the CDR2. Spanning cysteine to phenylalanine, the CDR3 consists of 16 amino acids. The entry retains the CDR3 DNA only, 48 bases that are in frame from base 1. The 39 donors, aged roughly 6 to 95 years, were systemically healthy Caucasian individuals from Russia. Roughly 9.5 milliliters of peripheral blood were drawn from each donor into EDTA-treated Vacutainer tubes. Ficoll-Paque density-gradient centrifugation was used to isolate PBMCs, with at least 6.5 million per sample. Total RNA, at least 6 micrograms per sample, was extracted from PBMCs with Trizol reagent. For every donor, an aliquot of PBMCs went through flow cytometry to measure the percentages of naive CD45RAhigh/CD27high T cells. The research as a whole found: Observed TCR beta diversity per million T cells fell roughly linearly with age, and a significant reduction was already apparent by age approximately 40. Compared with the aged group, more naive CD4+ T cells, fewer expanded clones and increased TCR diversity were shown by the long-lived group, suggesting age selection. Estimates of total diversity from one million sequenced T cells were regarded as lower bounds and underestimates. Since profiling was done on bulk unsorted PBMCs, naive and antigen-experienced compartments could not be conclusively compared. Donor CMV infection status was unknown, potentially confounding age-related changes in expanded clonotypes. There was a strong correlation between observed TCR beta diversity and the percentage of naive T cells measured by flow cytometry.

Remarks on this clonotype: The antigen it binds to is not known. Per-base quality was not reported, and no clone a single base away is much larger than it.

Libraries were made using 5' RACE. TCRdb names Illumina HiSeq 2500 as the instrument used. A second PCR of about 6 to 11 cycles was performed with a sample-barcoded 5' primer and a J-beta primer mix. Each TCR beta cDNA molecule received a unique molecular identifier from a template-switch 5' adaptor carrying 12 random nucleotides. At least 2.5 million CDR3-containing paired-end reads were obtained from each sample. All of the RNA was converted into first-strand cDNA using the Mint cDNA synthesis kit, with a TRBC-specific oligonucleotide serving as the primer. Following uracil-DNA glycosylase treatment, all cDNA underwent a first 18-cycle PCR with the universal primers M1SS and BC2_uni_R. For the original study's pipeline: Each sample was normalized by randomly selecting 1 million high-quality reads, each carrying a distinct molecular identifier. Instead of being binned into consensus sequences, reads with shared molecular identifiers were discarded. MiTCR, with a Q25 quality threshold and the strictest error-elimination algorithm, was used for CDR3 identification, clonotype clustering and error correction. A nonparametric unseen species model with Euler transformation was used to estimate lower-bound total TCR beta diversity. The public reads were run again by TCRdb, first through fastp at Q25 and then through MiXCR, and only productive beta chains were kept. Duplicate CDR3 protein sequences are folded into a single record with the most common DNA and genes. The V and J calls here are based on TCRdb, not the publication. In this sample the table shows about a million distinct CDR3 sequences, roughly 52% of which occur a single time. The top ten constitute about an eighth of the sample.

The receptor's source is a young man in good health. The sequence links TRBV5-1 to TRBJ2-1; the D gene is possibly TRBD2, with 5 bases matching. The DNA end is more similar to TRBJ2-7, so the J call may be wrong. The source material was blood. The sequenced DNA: TGCGCCAGCAGCTTGGATGCCGGGATCTCCTACAATGAGCAGTACTTC. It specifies CASSLDAGISYNEQYF.